This T cell receptor beta chain stems from a study of control samples from healthy donors and cancer patients. The assay was immunoSEQ multiplex PCR, and TCRdb's table has in-frame clones only and misses some. Here the sample spans roughly 120,000 clones, around 87% being singletons. The V end lost 6 bases, the J end lost 4 bases, and 9 bases lay between the germline ends. The CDR3 covers 12 residues. Germline V lookup: CDR1 LGHDT, CDR2 YNNKEL (reference sequence). This receptor was taken from a man aged 30-40 years in good health. The rearrangement joins TRBV3-1 (or the pseudogene TRBV3-2) to TRBJ1-1; D ambiguous. Sample: blood. CDR3 bases: TGTGCCAGCAGGCTCCCGGGCACTGAAGCTTTCTTT. Its translation: CASRLPGTEAFF.